This T cell receptor beta chain was identified in a study of cytomegalovirus exposure and HLA in healthy donors. Looking at the study overall: Caucasian-associated ancestry cluster membership applied to approximately 84% of 398 genotyped donors.

A word on this clone: No antigen is known for it.

In the PCR, 60 Vbeta and 13 Jbeta primers were used. Clones were sequenced by immunoSEQ multiplex PCR, and TCRdb holds only the in-frame ones, with some missing. The sample is made up of 140,000 to 150,000 clones, and the top ten hold 0.9% to 1% of it. The study's findings and limits: Common viral pathogens were later found to be apparently linked to several of the most significant clusters. A missense DCLRE1C variant was associated with V- and J-gene trimming of TCR beta chains in a later analysis, and an independent cohort replicated the association. The classifier reportedly diagnosed cytomegalovirus status with high sensitivity and specificity.

Germline assignment: CDR1 SGDLS and CDR2 YYNGEE. This CDR3 contains 14 residues. V was clipped by 3 bases and J by 3 bases; unmatched bases: 4. The gene calls are TRBV9 and TRBJ2-7, with 9 nucleotides matching TRBD1. The material sequenced was PBMCs. This TCR derives from a male donor in good health and CMV-seronegative. The CDR3 sequence is CASSGGGQGYEQYF. DNA of the CDR3: TGTGCCAGCAGCGGGGGGGGACAGGGCTACGAGCAGTACTTC.